This TCR beta chain appears in the sequencing data of a study of cytomegalovirus exposure and HLA in healthy donors. Assay: immunoSEQ multiplex PCR; the TCRdb copy retains only in-frame clones and omits some. The sample has about 280,000 clones; roughly 85% are singletons. Germline loops: CDR1 MGHRA, CDR2 YSYEKL. The V and J ends lost 3 bases and 4 bases respectively, with 19 bases between them. The CDR3 totals 17 residues. About this clone: The antigen remains undetermined.

Study-level points and caveats: In vitro assays verified that three CMV-associated chains recognized CMV antigens specifically.

This clonotype originated in a woman aged 18-29 years in good health and CMV-seronegative. The rearrangement uses TRBV4-1 and TRBJ1-5; D might be TRBD1 (5 bases). Sequences were obtained from PBMCs. The CDR3: CASSHPSEGTWNQPQHF. For the CDR3, the DNA is TGCGCCAGCAGCCATCCTTCGGAGGGGACCTGGAATCAGCCCCAGCATTTT.